This T cell receptor (beta chain) was sequenced for a study of blood T cell repertoires in COVID-19. At the level of the study: The United States, Italy and Spain provided the acute and convalescent COVID-19 samples.

Libraries were prepared by immunoSEQ multiplex PCR; TCRdb keeps only in-frame clonotypes and omits some of them. This table has 410,000 or so clones, 89% appearing once. The table lists this clone with a few counts. V lost 4 bases and J lost 1, with 17 bases in between. The CDR3 sequence is 16 residues long. Germline values: CDR1 LNHDA, CDR2 SQIVND (reference sequence). The gene calls are TRBV19 and TRBJ2-7; TRBD1 might be the D (7 bases). Sequencing input: peripheral blood. This TCR derives from a woman aged 40-49 years with COVID-19, enrolled during active disease. The CDR3 spells CASSNPGGQKSYEQYF. The DNA for the CDR3 is TGTGCCAGTAGTAATCCCGGGGGACAGAAATCCTACGAGCAGTACTTC.